The clone carrying this TCR beta chain was picked up a small number of times. This sample stems from a study of blood T cell repertoires in COVID-19. Study information: Material from acute and convalescent COVID-19 was sourced from the United States, Italy and Spain.

As handled by the study authors: The authors estimated nucleated cell counts from reference gene primer amplification. The assay was immunoSEQ multiplex PCR, and TCRdb's table has in-frame clones only and misses some. V and J calls and clone size are as listed in that table; D and trimming were resolved from the DNA. The sample contains about 340,000 clones, about 92% of which appear only once. Per the germline V gene, CDR1 is LNHDA and CDR2 is SQIVND (reference sequence). This CDR3 comprises 12 residues. V gave up 5 bases and J gave up 5 bases, with 7 bases separating them. Individuals drawn from approximately 22 US areas were about 18 to 100 years old. Self-reported history from a screening survey and questionnaire set each donor's cohort.

Sequencing used PBMCs or T cells enriched from blood (not recorded which). The TCR sequence derives from a woman in her thirties who had recovered from COVID-19. The V call is TRBV19, the J call TRBJ2-4; maybe TRBD1 (5 bases). The CDR3 nucleotides read TGTGCCAGTAGTTGGGGCGAAAACATTCAGTACTTC. Its protein product is CASSWGENIQYF.